This is a list of T cell receptor beta chains from one sample in a study of T cell responses to AZD1222 COVID-19 vaccine. This table comes from immunoSEQ multiplex PCR, and its TCRdb copy is limited to in-frame clones, with some not included. The profile shows tens of thousands of clones, roughly 85% of them singletons. Sample: peripheral blood, taken 28 days after the second AZD1222 dose. The receptors here all came from an adult who received the AZD1222 COVID-19 vaccine. The CDR3 runs from the conserved cysteine through the conserved F or W. Fields, in order: clone size, V gene, CDR3 length, J gene, D gene, CDR3 DNA, CDR3 protein. A D gene is named only where the DNA matches it firmly. For some rows the clone size is stated as once, few or many, or as a class when expanded; others skip it.

clone_size: -; v_call: TRBV6-2/TRBV6-3; cdr3_length: 13; j_call: TRBJ2-7; d_call: -; cdr3_nt: TGTGCCAGCAGTCCCACAGAGTCCTACGAGCAGTACTTC; cdr3_aa: CASSPTESYEQYF
clone_size: -; v_call: TRBV11-2; cdr3_length: 13; j_call: TRBJ1-4; d_call: -; cdr3_nt: TGTGCCAGCAGCTTAGAAATTACTGAAAAACTGTTTTTT; cdr3_aa: CASSLEITEKLFF
clone_size: -; v_call: TRBV6-5; cdr3_length: 15; j_call: TRBJ1-5; d_call: -; cdr3_nt: TGTGCCAGCAGTTACGGGGCGACTAGCAATCAGCCCCAGCATTTT; cdr3_aa: CASSYGATSNQPQHF
clone_size: once; v_call: TRBV14; cdr3_length: 12; j_call: TRBJ2-3; d_call: -; cdr3_nt: TGTGCCAGCAGCCCGCCGACAGATACGCAGTATTTT; cdr3_aa: CASSPPTDTQYF
clone_size: -; v_call: TRBV5-6; cdr3_length: 16; j_call: TRBJ1-5; d_call: TRBD1; cdr3_nt: TGTGCCAGCAGCCTTAGGGACAGGGGTTTGTATCAGCCCCAGCATTTT; cdr3_aa: CASSLRDRGLYQPQHF
clone_size: -; v_call: TRBV28; cdr3_length: 15; j_call: TRBJ1-4; d_call: -; cdr3_nt: TGTGCCAGTTCCACAACAGGGAACGGCAATGAAAAACTGTTTTTT; cdr3_aa: CASSTTGNGNEKLFF
clone_size: -; v_call: TRBV19; cdr3_length: 15; j_call: TRBJ1-2; d_call: -; cdr3_nt: TGTGCCAGTAGTCCTGACAGGATTACTAACTATGGCTACACCTTC; cdr3_aa: CASSPDRITNYGYTF
clone_size: -; v_call: TRBV7-2; cdr3_length: 13; j_call: TRBJ1-4; d_call: TRBD1; cdr3_nt: TGTGCCAGCAGCGACAGGGTTAGGGAAAAACTGTTTTTT; cdr3_aa: CASSDRVREKLFF
clone_size: few; v_call: TRBV19; cdr3_length: 15; j_call: TRBJ2-7; d_call: -; cdr3_nt: TGTGCCAGTAGTATCTGGGGCAGGGGCATCTACGAGCAGTACTTC; cdr3_aa: CASSIWGRGIYEQYF
clone_size: -; v_call: TRBV11-3; cdr3_length: 11; j_call: TRBJ2-1; d_call: -; cdr3_nt: TGTGCCAGCAGCTTAGACAATGAGCAGTTCTTC; cdr3_aa: CASSLDNEQFF
clone_size: -; v_call: TRBV9; cdr3_length: 14; j_call: TRBJ1-1; d_call: TRBD1; cdr3_nt: TGTGCCAGCAGCGTAGGGGACAGGGGGTCTGAAGCTTTCTTT; cdr3_aa: CASSVGDRGSEAFF